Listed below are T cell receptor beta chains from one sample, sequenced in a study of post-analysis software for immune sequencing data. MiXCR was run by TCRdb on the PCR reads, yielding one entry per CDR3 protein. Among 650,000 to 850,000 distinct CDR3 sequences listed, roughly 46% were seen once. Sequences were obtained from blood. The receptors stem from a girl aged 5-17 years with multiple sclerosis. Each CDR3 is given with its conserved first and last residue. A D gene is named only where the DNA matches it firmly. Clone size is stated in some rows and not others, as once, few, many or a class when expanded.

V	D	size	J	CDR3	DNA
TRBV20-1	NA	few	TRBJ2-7	CSATRLTSYEQYF	TGCAGTGCGACGAGACTAACCTCCTACGAGCAGTACTTC
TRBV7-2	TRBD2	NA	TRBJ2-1	CASSLAGTSGVNNEQFF	TGTGCCAGCAGCTTAGCCGGGACTAGCGGGGTAAACAATGAGCAGTTCTTC
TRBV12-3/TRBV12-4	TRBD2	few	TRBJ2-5	CASRPGTSGSETQYF	TGTGCCAGCAGGCCTGGGACTAGCGGGAGTGAGACCCAGTACTTC
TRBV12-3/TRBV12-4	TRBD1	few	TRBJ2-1	CASSGPGTGSHEQFF	TGTGCCAGCAGTGGTCCCGGGACAGGTTCCCATGAGCAGTTCTTC
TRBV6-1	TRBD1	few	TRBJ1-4	CASSEAIHATGGEKLFF	TGTGCCAGCAGTGAAGCTATCCACGCGACAGGGGGGGAAAAACTGTTTTTT
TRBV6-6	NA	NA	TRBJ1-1	CASSSARQAEAFF	TGTGCCAGCAGTTCCGCCCGGCAGGCTGAAGCTTTCTTT
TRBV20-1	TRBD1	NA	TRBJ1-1	CSARDPGTGPKDTEAFF	TGCAGTGCTAGAGATCCCGGGACAGGGCCCAAGGATACTGAAGCTTTCTTT
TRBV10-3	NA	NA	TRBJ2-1	CAIQLAVSYNEQFF	TGTGCCATCCAATTAGCGGTCTCCTACAATGAGCAGTTCTTC
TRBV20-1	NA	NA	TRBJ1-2	CSASARRGYGYTF	TGCAGTGCTAGTGCCAGGAGGGGGTATGGCTACACCTTC
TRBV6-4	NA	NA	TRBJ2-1	CASAPDPYNEQFF	TGTGCCAGCGCCCCGGATCCCTACAATGAGCAGTTCTTC
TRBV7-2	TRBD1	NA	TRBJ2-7	CASSLGGTGTVSEQYF	TGTGCCAGCAGCTTAGGAGGGACAGGGACCGTTTCCGAGCAGTACTTC
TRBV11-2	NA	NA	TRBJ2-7	CASSSWAVSYEQYF	TGTGCCAGCAGCAGTTGGGCAGTTTCCTACGAGCAGTACTTC
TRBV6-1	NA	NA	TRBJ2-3	CASSISSSTGTQYF	TGTGCCAGCTCCATTTCGAGCTCCACAGGTACGCAGTATTTT
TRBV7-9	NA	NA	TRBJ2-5	CASSSGIAVRETQYF	TGTGCCAGCAGCTCGGGGATAGCGGTGCGAGAGACCCAGTACTTC
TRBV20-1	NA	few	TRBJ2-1	CSAADNSGSYNEQFF	TGCAGTGCTGCCGATAATTCGGGGTCCTACAATGAGCAGTTCTTC
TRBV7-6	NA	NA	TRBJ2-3	CASRDLRTDTQYF	TGTGCCAGCAGGGACTTACGCACAGATACGCAGTATTTT
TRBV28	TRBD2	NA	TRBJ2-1	CASSSWAGGGNEQFF	TGTGCCAGCAGTAGTTGGGCGGGAGGCGGCAATGAGCAGTTCTTC
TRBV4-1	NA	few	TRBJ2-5	CASKDPLQETQYF	TGCGCCAGCAAGGACCCACTTCAAGAGACCCAGTACTTC
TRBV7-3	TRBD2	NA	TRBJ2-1	CASSREAGEADEQFF	TGTGCCAGCAGCCGAGAAGCGGGAGAGGCGGATGAGCAGTTCTTC
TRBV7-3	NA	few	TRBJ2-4	CASSLYSGPKNIQYF	TGTGCCAGCAGCTTATATAGCGGACCCAAAAACATTCAGTACTTC
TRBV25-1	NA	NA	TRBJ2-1	CVSSGGSEQFF	TGTGTCAGCAGTGGAGGGAGTGAGCAGTTCTTC
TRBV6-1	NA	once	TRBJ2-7	CAIGPSYEQYF	TGTGCCATCGGACCGAGCTACGAGCAGTACTTC
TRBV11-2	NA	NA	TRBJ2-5	CASSPNTLRLGRYQETQYF	TGTGCCAGCAGCCCAAACACGCTACGCCTGGGACGGTACCAAGAGACCCAGTACTTC
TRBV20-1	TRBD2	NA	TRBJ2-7	CSARREGVGSEQYF	TGCAGTGCTAGGCGGGAGGGAGTAGGGTCCGAGCAGTACTTC
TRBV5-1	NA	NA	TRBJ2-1	CASSVPSSYNEQFF	TGCGCCAGCAGCGTACCCAGCTCCTACAATGAGCAGTTCTTC
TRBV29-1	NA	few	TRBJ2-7	CSVVGQVSYEQYF	TGCAGCGTTGTGGGACAAGTGTCCTACGAGCAGTACTTC
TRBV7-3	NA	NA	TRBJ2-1	CASSPQGINEQFF	TGTGCCAGCAGCCCACAGGGTATCAATGAGCAGTTCTTC
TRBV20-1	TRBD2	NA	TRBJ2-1	CSARVGSGSSYNEQFF	TGCAGTGCTAGAGTGGGTAGCGGGAGCTCCTACAATGAGCAGTTCTTC
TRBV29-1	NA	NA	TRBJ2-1	CSVLPPSNEQFF	TGCAGCGTTTTACCACCAAGCAATGAGCAGTTCTTC
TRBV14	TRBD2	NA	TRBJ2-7	CASSQDLGGSSGRNYEQYF	TGTGCCAGCAGCCAAGATCTGGGGGGTTCTAGCGGGAGGAACTACGAGCAGTACTTC
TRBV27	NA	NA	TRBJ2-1	CASSSRELPENEQFF	TGTGCCAGCAGTTCCCGGGAACTCCCAGAGAATGAGCAGTTCTTC
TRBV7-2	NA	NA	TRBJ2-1	CASSLETAREQFF	TGTGCCAGCAGCTTAGAGACAGCGAGGGAGCAGTTCTTC
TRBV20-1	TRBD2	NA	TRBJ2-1	CSAAGGPNEQFF	TGCAGTGCTGCGGGAGGGCCCAATGAGCAGTTCTTC
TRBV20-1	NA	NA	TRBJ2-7	CSARSRLDTYEQYF	TGCAGTGCTAGAAGCCGCCTAGACACCTACGAGCAGTACTTC
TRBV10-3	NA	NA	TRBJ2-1	CAISTNLFSLGRSNEQFF	TGTGCCATCAGTACTAATTTATTCTCCTTGGGAAGATCGAATGAGCAGTTCTTC
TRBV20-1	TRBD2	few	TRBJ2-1	CSARGTSGISEQFF	TGCAGTGCCCGGGGGACTAGCGGGATAAGTGAGCAGTTCTTC
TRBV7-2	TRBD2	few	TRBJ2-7	CASAQPGGYEQYF	TGTGCCAGCGCCCAGCCGGGGGGCTACGAGCAGTACTTC
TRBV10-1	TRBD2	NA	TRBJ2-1	CASSEGLGLAADNEQFF	TGCGCTAGCAGTGAGGGACTTGGACTAGCGGCCGACAATGAGCAGTTCTTC